These 14 T cell receptor beta chains originate from one sample sequenced in a study of blood T cell repertoires in COVID-19. The data were produced by immunoSEQ multiplex PCR, yet TCRdb's version contains in-frame clones alone and is incomplete. The table records 200,000 to 250,000 clones, under 90% of them present only once. Input material: PBMCs or T cells enriched from blood (not recorded which). The source of these receptors is a man in his fifties or sixties who had recovered from COVID-19.

This clone was seen a single time. The chain links TRBV29-1 to TRBJ1-1; weak D call: TRBD1 (6 bases). In germline, CDR1 is SQVTM, CDR2 ANQGSEA. The ends were cut back, 0 bases at V and 5 bases at J, with 10 bases in the middle. This CDR3 spans 13 amino acids. The chain's CDR3 is CSVEDWGTTEAFF. The CDR3 DNA reads TGCAGCGTTGAAGATTGGGGGACAACTGAAGCTTTCTTT.

V and J are TRBV5-4 and TRBJ2-1, with TRBD2 matching over 7 bases. V dropped 4 bases and J dropped 10; count of bases not matched to a gene: 17. CDR1 is SGHNT and CDR2 is YYREEE in the germline V gene (reference sequence). There are 16 residues in the CDR3. CDR3 loop: CASSRNMGRAGGEQFF. DNA of the CDR3: TGTGCCAGCAGCCGAAACATGGGGAGGGCCGGAGGGGAGCAGTTCTTC.

The V gene is TRBV11-3, the J gene TRBJ2-5, with a weak D call TRBD1 (6 bases). V was trimmed by 0 bases and J by 4 bases, leaving 15 bases between them. Germline V gene sequence: CDR1 SGHNT, CDR2 YENEEA. The CDR3 is 16 residues long. The CDR3 DNA reads TGTGCCAGCAGCTTAGATCTTTGGGGGCGAGGAGAGACCCAGTACTTC. Its protein is CASSLDLWGRGETQYF.

The chain recombines TRBV15 with TRBJ1-2; a weak D match, TRBD1 (6 bases). Germline CDR1 reads LNHNV; CDR2 reads YYDKDF (reference sequence). V lost 1 base and J lost 5, with 14 bases in between. This CDR3 spans 15 amino acids. This CDR3 reads CATSRAAQGTYGYTF. As DNA, the CDR3 is TGTGCCACCAGCAGAGCGGCACAGGGAACATATGGCTACACCTTC.

This chain connects TRBV5-1 to TRBJ1-6, with a possible D match to TRBD1 (6 bases). V gave up 4 bases and J gave up 6 bases, with 11 bases separating them. CDR3 size: 14 residues. CDR1 is SGHRS and CDR2 is YFSETQ in the germline V gene. In nucleotides, the CDR3 is TGCGCCAGCAGCCCAGGGGTGGTTAATTCACCCCTCCACTTT. Amino acids: CASSPGVVNSPLHF.

This clone was seen just once. The gene calls are TRBV11-3 and TRBJ1-6; TRBD1 might be the D (6 bases). V was clipped by 4 bases and J by 6 bases, with 16 bases between them. CDR3 size: 16 residues. CDR1 is SGHNT, CDR2 YENEEA, per germline. The CDR3 here is CASSYTGWFGNSPLHF. Written as DNA, the CDR3 is TGTGCCAGCAGCTATACAGGGTGGTTCGGTAATTCACCCCTCCACTTT.

The chain couples TRBV3-1 (or the pseudogene TRBV3-2) to TRBJ2-3; D perhaps matches TRBD2 (5 bases). CDR1 LGHDT and CDR2 YNNKEL come from the germline V gene (reference sequence). V shed 3 bases and J shed 0 bases, with 19 bases lying between them. CDR3 size: 18 residues. The CDR3 DNA is TGTGCCAGCAGCCATGCGAGGGATATCTCCTCTAGCACAGATACGCAGTATTTT. Translation gives CASSHARDISSSTDTQYF.

The V and J genes are TRBV6-5 and TRBJ1-3, with 8 bases aligning to TRBD1. Germline trimming cut 7 bases from V and 4 bases from J; bases unmatched to any gene: 9. The CDR3 spans 15 residues. Per germline, CDR1 MNHEY and CDR2 SVGAGI. The DNA for the CDR3 is TGTGCCAGCAAGGGTGCAGGGGGCTCGGGAAACACCATATATTTT. Translation gives CASKGAGGSGNTIYF.

This clone showed up just a few times. V usage is TRBV2 and J usage is TRBJ1-2, with 7 bases lining up with TRBD1. V lost 6 bases, J lost 4 bases, and 11 bases stayed unmatched. The CDR3 has 15 residues. The germline CDR1 and CDR2 sequences are SNHLY and FYNNEI. CDR3 amino acids: CASRQQGPNLYGYTF. As DNA, the CDR3 is TGTGCCAGCAGGCAACAGGGGCCTAACCTCTATGGCTACACCTTC.

The V gene is TRBV7-9, the J gene TRBJ1-1; 9 bases map to TRBD1. V dropped 7 bases and J dropped 11; count of bases not matched to a gene: 5. In germline, CDR1 is SEHNR, CDR2 FQNEAQ (reference sequence). This CDR3 has 11 amino acids. The CDR3 loop reads CASTEQGAAFF. DNA of the CDR3: TGTGCCAGCACCGAACAGGGGGCGGCTTTCTTT.

The chain is built from TRBV5-1 and TRBJ1-4; TRBD1 might be the D (5 bases). CDR1 is SGHRS, CDR2 YFSETQ, per germline. The CDR3 is 13 amino acids. V was cut by 4 bases and J by 8 bases, with 12 bases left in between. CDR3 in DNA: TGCGCCAGCAGCCCGGGGGTGGGGGAAAAACTGTTTTTT. Translation gives CASSPGVGEKLFF.

V and J are TRBV15 and TRBJ1-5; perhaps TRBD1 as D (6 bases). Germline V lookup: CDR1 LNHNV, CDR2 YYDKDF (reference sequence). The CDR3 contains 17 residues. Trimming took 0 bases from V and 1 from J, leaving 13 bases between them. The CDR3 protein is CATSRDRGAGSNQPQHF. CDR3 coding DNA: TGTGCCACCAGCAGAGATCGGGGGGCGGGGAGCAATCAGCCCCAGCATTTT.

This chain uses TRBV6-2 or TRBV6-3 with TRBJ2-1, with 10 nucleotides matching TRBD2. The CDR3 is 15 residues long. The ends lost 6 bases at V and 6 bases at J; junction bases unmatched: 8. CDR1 and CDR2 (germline): MNHEY, SVGEGT. The CDR3 DNA sequence: TGTGCCAGCAGCCCCCCTAGCGGGGGACCCAATGAGCAGTTCTTC. Translating gives CASSPPSGGPNEQFF.

This clone appeared once. This sequence joins TRBV9 and TRBJ2-5; weak D call: TRBD2 (7 bases). CDR1 is SGDLS and CDR2 is YYNGEE in the germline V gene. Trimming cost V 0 bases and J 1 base, with 10 bases left between them. The CDR3 loop spans 15 amino acids. The CDR3 DNA is TGTGCCAGCAGCGTAGGGGGGGGCAGCCAAGAGACCCAGTACTTC. It is translated as CASSVGGGSQETQYF. The full variable domain, in which reference TRBV9 and TRBJ2-5 provide the parts outside the CDR3, is DSGVTQTPKHLITATGQRVTLRCSPRSGDLSVYWYQQSLDQGLQFLIQYYNGEERAKGNILERFSAQQFPDLHSELNLSSLELGDSALYFCASSVGGGSQETQYFGPGTRLLVL.